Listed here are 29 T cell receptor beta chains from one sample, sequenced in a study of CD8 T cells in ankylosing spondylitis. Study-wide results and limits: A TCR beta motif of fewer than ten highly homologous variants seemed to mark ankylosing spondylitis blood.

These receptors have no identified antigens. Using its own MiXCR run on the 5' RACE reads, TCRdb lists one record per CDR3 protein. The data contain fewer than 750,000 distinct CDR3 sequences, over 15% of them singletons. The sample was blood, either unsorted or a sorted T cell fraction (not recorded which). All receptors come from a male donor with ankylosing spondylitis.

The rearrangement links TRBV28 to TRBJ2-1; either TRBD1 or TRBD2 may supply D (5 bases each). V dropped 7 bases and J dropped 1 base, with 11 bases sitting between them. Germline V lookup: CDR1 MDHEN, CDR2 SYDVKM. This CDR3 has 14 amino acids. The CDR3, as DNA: TGTGCCAGCATTCTTGGGGGATCCTACAATGAGCAGTTCTTC. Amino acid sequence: CASILGGSYNEQFF.

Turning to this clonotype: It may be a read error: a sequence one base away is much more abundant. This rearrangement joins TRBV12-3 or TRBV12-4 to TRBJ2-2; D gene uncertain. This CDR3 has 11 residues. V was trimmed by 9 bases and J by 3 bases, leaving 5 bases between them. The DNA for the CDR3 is TGTGCCAGAACTTACACCGGGGAGCTGTTTTTT. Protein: CARTYTGELFF.

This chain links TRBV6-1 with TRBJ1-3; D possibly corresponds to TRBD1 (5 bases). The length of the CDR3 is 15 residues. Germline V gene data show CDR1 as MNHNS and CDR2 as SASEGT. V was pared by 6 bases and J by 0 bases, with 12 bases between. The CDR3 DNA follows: TGTGCCAGCAGGAAGGACACCAACTCTGGAAACACCATATATTTT. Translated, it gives CASRKDTNSGNTIYF.

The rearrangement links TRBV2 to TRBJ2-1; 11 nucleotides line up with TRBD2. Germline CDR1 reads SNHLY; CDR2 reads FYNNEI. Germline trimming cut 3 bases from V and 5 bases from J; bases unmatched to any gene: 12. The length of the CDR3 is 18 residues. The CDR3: CASSDGASGGIVDNEQFF. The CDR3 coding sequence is TGTGCCAGCAGTGACGGGGCTAGCGGGGGGATCGTCGACAATGAGCAGTTCTTC.

The CDR3 DNA reads as TGTGCCAGCAGTGGACCTTCGTCGGGACAAGAGACCCAGTACTTC. Amino acids: CASSGPSSGQETQYF. V usage is TRBV2 and J usage is TRBJ2-5; perhaps TRBD2 as D (5 bases). Germline V gives CDR1 SNHLY, CDR2 FYNNEI. CDR3 length: 15 residues. The V end was cut by 4 bases, the J end by 2 bases, with 14 bases between. The full variable domain, completed using reference TRBV2 and TRBJ2-5, is EPEVTQTPSHQVTQMGQEVILRCVPISNHLYFYWYRQILGQKVEFLVSFYNNEISEKSEIFDDQFSVERPDGSNFTLKIRSTKLEDSAMYFCASSGPSSGQETQYFGPGTRLLVL.

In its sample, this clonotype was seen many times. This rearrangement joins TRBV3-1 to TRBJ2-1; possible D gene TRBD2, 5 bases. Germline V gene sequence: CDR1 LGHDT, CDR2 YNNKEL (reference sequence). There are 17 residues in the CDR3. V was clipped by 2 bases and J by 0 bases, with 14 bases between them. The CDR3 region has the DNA TGTGCCAGCAGCCAACCAGCGGCCCACAGCTCCTACAATGAGCAGTTCTTC. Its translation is CASSQPAAHSSYNEQFF.

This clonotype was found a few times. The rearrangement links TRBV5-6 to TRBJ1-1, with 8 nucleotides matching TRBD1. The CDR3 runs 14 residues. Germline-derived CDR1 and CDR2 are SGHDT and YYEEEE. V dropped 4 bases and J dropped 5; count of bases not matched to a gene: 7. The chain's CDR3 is CASSPGQGWTEAFF. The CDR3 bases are TGTGCCAGCAGCCCAGGACAGGGTTGGACTGAAGCTTTCTTT.

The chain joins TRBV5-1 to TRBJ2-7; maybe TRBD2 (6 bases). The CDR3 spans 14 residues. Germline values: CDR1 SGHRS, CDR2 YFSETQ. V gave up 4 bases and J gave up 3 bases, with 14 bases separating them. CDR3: CASSHSGPNYEQYF. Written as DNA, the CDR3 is TGCGCCAGCAGCCACAGCGGGCCTAACTACGAGCAGTACTTC.

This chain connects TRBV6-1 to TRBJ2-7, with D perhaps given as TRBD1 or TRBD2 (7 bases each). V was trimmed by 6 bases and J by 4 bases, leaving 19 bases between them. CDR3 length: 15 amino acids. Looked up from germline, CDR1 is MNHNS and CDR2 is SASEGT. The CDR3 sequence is CASSRQGGSGYEQYF. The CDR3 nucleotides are TGTGCCAGCAGCCGACAGGGAGGGAGTGGGTACGAGCAGTACTTC.

As DNA, the CDR3 is TGCAGTGCTAGAGTAGTTGGTCTAGCCAAAAACATTCAGTACTTC. Its protein product is CSARVVGLAKNIQYF. This chain uses TRBV20-1 with TRBJ2-4; D is unresolved. Germline V gene lookup returns CDR1 DFQATT and CDR2 SNEGSKA (reference sequence). V lost 1 base and J lost 0, with 10 bases in between. This CDR3 has 15 residues.

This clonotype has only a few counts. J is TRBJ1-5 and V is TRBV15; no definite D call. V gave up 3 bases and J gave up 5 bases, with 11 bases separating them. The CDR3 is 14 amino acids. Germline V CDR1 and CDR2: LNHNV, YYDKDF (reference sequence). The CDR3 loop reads CATSSNSLDQPQHF. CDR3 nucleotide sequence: TGTGCCACCAGCAGTAATAGTTTGGATCAGCCCCAGCATTTT.

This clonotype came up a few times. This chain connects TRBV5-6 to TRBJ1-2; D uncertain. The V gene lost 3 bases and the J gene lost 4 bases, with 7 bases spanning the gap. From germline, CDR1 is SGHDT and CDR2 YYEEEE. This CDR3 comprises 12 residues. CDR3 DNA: TGTGCCAGCAGCTCCGTTGGCTATGGCTACACCTTC. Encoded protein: CASSSVGYGYTF.

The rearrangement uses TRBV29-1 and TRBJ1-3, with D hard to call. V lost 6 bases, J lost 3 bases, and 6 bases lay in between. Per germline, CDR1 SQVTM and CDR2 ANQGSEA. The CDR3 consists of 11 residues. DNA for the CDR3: TGCAGCGTCGGGGTTGGAAACACCATATATTTT. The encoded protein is CSVGVGNTIYF.

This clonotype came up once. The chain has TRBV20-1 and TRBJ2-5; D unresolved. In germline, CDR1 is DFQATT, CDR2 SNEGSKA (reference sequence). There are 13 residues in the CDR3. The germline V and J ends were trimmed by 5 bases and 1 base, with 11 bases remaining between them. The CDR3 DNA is TGCAGTGCTCGCGACACGATCCAAGAGACCCAGTACTTC. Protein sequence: CSARDTIQETQYF.

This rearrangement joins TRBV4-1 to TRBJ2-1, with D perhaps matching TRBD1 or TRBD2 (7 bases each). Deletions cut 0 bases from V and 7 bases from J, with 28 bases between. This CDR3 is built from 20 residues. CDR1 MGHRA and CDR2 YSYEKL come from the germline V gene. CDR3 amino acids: CASSQEAGTVGPGFNNEQFF. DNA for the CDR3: TGCGCCAGCAGCCAAGAAGCGGGGACAGTCGGACCAGGGTTTAATAATGAGCAGTTCTTC.

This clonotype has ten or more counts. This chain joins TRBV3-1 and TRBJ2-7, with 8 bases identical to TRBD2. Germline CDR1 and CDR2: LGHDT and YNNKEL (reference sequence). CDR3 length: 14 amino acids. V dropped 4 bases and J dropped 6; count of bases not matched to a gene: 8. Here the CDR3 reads CASSLSSGRREQYF. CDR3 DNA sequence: TGTGCCAGCAGCCTGTCTAGCGGGCGGCGCGAGCAGTACTTC.

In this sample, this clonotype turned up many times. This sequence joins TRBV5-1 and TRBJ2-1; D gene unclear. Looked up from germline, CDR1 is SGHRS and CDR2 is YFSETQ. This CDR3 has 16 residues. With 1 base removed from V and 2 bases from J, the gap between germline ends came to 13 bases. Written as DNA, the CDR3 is TGCGCCAGCAGCTTGCAAACGGGCCGGACCTACAATGAGCAGTTCTTC. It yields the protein CASSLQTGRTYNEQFF.

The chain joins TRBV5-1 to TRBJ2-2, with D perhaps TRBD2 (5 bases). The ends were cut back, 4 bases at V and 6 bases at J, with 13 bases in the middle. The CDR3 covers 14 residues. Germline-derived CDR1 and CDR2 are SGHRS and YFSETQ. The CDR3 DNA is TGCGCCAGCAGCCCCCCCGGGGTGTCCGGGGAGCTGTTTTTT. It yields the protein CASSPPGVSGELFF.

The CDR3 nucleotides read TGTGCCAGCAGTTTAGGTACAGGGGCTAATGAAAAACTGTTTTTT. The encoded protein is CASSLGTGANEKLFF. The genes are TRBV12-3 or TRBV12-4 and TRBJ1-4; 7 bases line up with TRBD1. V was pared by 1 base and J by 3 bases, with 2 bases of the junction left unmatched. This CDR3 has 15 residues.

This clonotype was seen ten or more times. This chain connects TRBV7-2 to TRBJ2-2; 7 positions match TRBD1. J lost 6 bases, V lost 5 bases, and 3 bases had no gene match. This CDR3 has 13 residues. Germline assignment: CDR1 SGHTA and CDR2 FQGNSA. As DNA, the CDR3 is TGTGCCAGCAGCCAGACAGGGCCCGGGGAGCTGTTTTTT. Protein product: CASSQTGPGELFF.

The CDR3, as DNA: TGTGCCAGCAGTTTCTGGACAGGGTCTAATGAAAAACTGTTTTTT. Translation gives CASSFWTGSNEKLFF. This chain links TRBV12-3 or TRBV12-4 with TRBJ1-4; 8 positions match TRBD1. The ends lost 3 bases at V and 3 bases at J; junction bases unmatched: 3. The CDR3 is 15 amino acids.

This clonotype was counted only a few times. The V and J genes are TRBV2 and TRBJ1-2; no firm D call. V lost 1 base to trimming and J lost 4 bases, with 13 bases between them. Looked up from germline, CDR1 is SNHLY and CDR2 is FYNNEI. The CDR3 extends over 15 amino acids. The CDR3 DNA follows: TGTGCCAGCAGTGAAGGTGAGGGCCTAAGCTATGGCTACACCTTC. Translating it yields CASSEGEGLSYGYTF.

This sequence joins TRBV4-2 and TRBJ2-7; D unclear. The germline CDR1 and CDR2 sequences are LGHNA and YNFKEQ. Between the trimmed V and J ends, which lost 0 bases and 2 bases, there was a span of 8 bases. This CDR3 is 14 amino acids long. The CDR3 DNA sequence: TGTGCCAGCAGCCAAGAACGGATTGCCTACGAGCAGTACTTC. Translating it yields CASSQERIAYEQYF.

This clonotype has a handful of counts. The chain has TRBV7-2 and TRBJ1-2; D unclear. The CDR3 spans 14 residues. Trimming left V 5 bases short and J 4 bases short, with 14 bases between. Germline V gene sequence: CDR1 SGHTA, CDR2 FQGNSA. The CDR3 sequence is CASSPYYSVYGYTF. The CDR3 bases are TGTGCCAGCAGCCCCTATTACAGTGTCTATGGCTACACCTTC.

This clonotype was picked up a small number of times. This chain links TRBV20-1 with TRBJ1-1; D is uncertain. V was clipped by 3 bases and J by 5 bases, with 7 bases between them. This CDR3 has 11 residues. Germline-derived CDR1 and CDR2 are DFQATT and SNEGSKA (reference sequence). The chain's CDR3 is CSASRTTEAFF. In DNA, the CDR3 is TGCAGTGCTAGTAGGACGACTGAAGCTTTCTTT.

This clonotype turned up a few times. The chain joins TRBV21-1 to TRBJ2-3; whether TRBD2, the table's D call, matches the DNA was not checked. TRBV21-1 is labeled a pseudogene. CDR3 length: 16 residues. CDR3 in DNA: TGTGCCAGCAGCAAAGAGGCGGGATGGGACACAGATACGCAGTATTTT. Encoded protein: CASSKEAGWDTDTQYF.

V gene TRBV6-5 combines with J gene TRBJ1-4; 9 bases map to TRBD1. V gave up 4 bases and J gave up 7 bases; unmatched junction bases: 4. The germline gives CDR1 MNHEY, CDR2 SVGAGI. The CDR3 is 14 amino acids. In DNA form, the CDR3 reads TGTGCCAGCAGTTCCGGGACAGGGAGTGAAAAACTGTTTTTT. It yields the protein CASSSGTGSEKLFF.

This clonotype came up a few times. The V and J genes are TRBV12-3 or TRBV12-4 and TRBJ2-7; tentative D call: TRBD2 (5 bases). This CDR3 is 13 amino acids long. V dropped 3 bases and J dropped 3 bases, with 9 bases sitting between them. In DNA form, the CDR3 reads TGTGCCAGCAGTTTGAGGGCGCGCTACGAGCAGTACTTC. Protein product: CASSLRARYEQYF.

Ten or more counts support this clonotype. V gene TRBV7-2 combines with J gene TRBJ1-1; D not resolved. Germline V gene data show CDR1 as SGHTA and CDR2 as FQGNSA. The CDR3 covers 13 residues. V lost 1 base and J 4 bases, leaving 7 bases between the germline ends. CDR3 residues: CASSLGIGTEAFF. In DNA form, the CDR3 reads TGTGCCAGCAGCTTAGGTATCGGCACTGAAGCTTTCTTT.